This T cell receptor (beta chain) was documented in a study of cytomegalovirus exposure and HLA in healthy donors (dated by TCRdb to 2017 to 2019). Background for the entire study: According to an earlier analysis of a few hundred of the donors, some 180 million T cells yielded 117 million unique TCR beta sequences and approximately 280 Gb of sequence data. Approximately 300 gigabases of sequencing data and 70 million to 95 million unique TCR sequences made up an early release that covered over 550 HLA-typed donors. Among the roughly 400 genotyped donors, 75% to 90% belonged to the genetic ancestry cluster associated with self-reported Caucasian donors. The aim of the study was to test whether cataloging public T cell receptors could identify signatures of past pathogen exposure. The T cell repertoires of roughly 660 subjects were profiled by immunosequencing and related to cytomegalovirus serostatus. Along with the approximately 600-subject first cohort, a separate validation cohort of around 110 different subjects was used. To predict cytomegalovirus infection status, the study combined high-throughput TCR immunosequencing, statistical association of individual TCRs with disease status, and machine learning. A later analysis re-analyzed previously published TCR beta repertoires from approximately 670 donors and added high-resolution HLA genotyping to study TCR occurrence patterns. Rather than drawing on any new phenotypic data, the later analysis identified candidate immune exposures from TCR beta sequences and the way those sequences occurred across donors. In an earlier analysis of roughly 580 of the donors, high-throughput TCR beta sequencing was used to judge whether each TCR beta V gene segment behaved as functional or pseudogenic. Donor age, sex, ethnicity and CMV serostatus were compiled alongside the repertoire data. In a later genetic analysis, genome-wide SNP genotypes for about three fifths of the 666 donors were used, and that subset was treated as a discovery cohort. Every discovery cohort repertoire had been produced on one sequencing platform. Both class I and class II loci were covered by HLA typing, at four-digit resolution. The number of donors typed differed by locus, with roughly 620-630 for A, B, C, DRB1 and DQB1, around 560 for DQA1, approximately 570 for DPA1, and around 430 for DPB1. Four to six DR-DQ haplotypes were handled as single units for association and clustering, since linkage in the cohort was strong. On average, about 200,000 unique TCR beta nucleotide sequences were sequenced per donor among some 420 genotyped donors of the cohort, with roughly 18% of those sequences being non-productive. Points the paper makes about the study in general: A cluster of highly shared sequence variants was judged likely to be a technical artifact of the sequencing pipeline. Presence/absence analyses assumed roughly uniform sequencing depth across donors, an assumption that may not hold. A later analysis found that HLA-associated TCR beta chains were more clonally expanded and had lower generation probabilities than equally common non-associated chains. Most CMV-associated TCR beta chains appeared to be HLA-restricted in a later analysis, and the HLA associations seemed to be driven largely by CMV exposure. The study listed 150 to 200 TCR beta chains as associated with cytomegalovirus. While some public TCRs were present in many individuals, most TCR sequences turned up only very rarely across donors. A later genetic analysis associated a missense DCLRE1C variant with V-gene and J-gene trimming of TCR beta chains, and an independent cohort replicated the association. The classifier was reported to diagnose cytomegalovirus status with high specificity and sensitivity in both the original cohort and the validation cohort. In a later genetic analysis, fewer N-insertions in productive TCRs were reported among donors in an Asian-associated ancestry cluster than the approximately 710-donor mean. Several of the top co-occurrence clusters appeared to be linked to parvovirus B19, influenza, CMV and Epstein-Barr virus, according to a later analysis. In a later analysis, 16,951 TCR beta sequences were associated with specific HLA alleles at a false discovery rate of 0.05. In a later analysis, TCR association rates were found to vary across HLA loci, with the most associated TCRs seen for DRB1 alleles and the fewest for HLA-C alleles. HLA typing was unavailable for some donors at each locus, so association tests used only the typed subset. Roughly 15 rarely observed V segments, including chromosome 9 orphons, were excluded from the earlier analysis of 550 to 700 of the donors because counts were too low. CMV serostatus was the only immune exposure information available for the cohort. In an earlier analysis of roughly 560 of the donors, most TCR beta V segments were observed in productive rearrangements about 87% or about 30% of the time, broadly matching IMGT annotations. Because the 87-base-pair reads could not distinguish some IMGT-functional V segments, including TRBV6-2 and TRBV6-3, those segments were excluded. It was suggested by the authors that the approach could potentially be generalized to other disease states and immunological phenotypes. Linkage disequilibrium might explain the correlated functional status among segregating V segments, but an unknown experimental factor could not be excluded. Only TCR beta chains were sequenced in this cohort, and the absence of alpha or paired-chain data limited detectable features. Assigning TCR associations to individual alleles was difficult when HLA alleles, especially DR and DQ, strongly co-occurred. In vitro tests confirmed that a few of the cytomegalovirus-associated TCR beta chains recognize cytomegalovirus antigens. A further reported finding was that TCR beta sequences accurately predicted the HLA-A and HLA-B alleles for most subjects in the first cohort.

Of note for this clone: Its antigen specificity is not known. No base-level quality is on record; no much larger clone is a single base apart.

Deletion took 2 bases off V and 4 bases off J, with a span of 14 bases between the germline ends. From the cysteine up to the phenylalanine, the CDR3 has a length of 14 residues. Only the CDR3 part of the read is kept: 42 bases, read in frame from the first base. CDR1 and CDR2, looked up from the germline V gene (reference sequence), are GTSNPN and SVGIG. Receptors were amplified or captured by the immunoSEQ multiplex PCR assay. The multiplex PCR relied on a mix of 60 forward primers for TCR Vbeta segments and 13 reverse primers for TCR Jbeta segments. A multiplex PCR assay on genomic DNA amplified the CDR3 region of rearranged TCR beta genes. The Illumina HiSeq System was used to sequence the amplified TCR beta libraries as 87-base-pair reads. The original methods were these. A later analysis counted 75 million to 100 million unique TCR beta chains across the 600 to 850 repertoires, and around 9.9 million of these chains were shared by at least two donors. Raw reads were error-corrected and collapsed into unique sequences by a nearest-neighbor algorithm in which closely related sequences were merged to remove PCR and sequencing errors. V, D and J gene segments were assigned by aligning CDR3 sequences to IMGT reference sequences. For a sequence to be retained, a match of at least six nucleotides to both a V gene segment and a J gene segment was required. A rearrangement counted as productive if the CDR3 had no stop codons and remained in frame with V and J, and every other rearrangement counted as non-productive. CDR3 was defined according to IMGT convention as the region running from the second conserved V-encoded cysteine to the conserved J-encoded phenylalanine. In an earlier analysis of more than 550 of the donors, sequences lacking an unambiguous match to a single V gene segment were excluded. In an earlier analysis of around 600 of the donors, V segments were called functional above 56.7% productive rearrangements and were called segregating when the between-donor standard deviation exceeded 5%. A statistical classification framework was developed to diagnose cytomegalovirus status using the catalog of TCR beta chain sequences. In a later analysis, V and J genes were assigned by comparing TCR nucleotide sequences against IMGT/GENE-DB human TR gene sequences. Using the TCRdist pipeline, a later analysis assigned CDR3 sequences along with most-parsimonious VDJ recombination scenarios. In a later analysis, every TCR beta chain was defined by the combination of its CDR3 amino acid sequence and its V-gene family, and reads without a unique V-gene family were dropped. As a way to deal with suspected cross-contamination and a sequencing artifact, a later analysis dropped under 600 nucleotide sequences that were highly shared and had low generation probability. A later analysis calculated a clonal expansion index for each public chain from normalized within-repertoire ranks of inferred template counts. Generation probabilities in a later analysis came from a VDJ recombination model fitted to out-of-frame rearrangements, and those results were checked against IGoR. In a later analysis, TCR-TCR, TCR-HLA and TCR-CMV co-occurrence was scored with hypergeometric tests, and a repertoire-size bias correction was applied to TCR pairs. To estimate false discovery rates, a later analysis permuted the HLA or CMV assignments 20 times. In a later analysis, co-occurring TCRs were grouped using DBSCAN, with TCRdist sequence similarity added in when clustering inside HLA-allele-positive subsets. For co-occurrence clustering, repertoires with fewer than 30,000 or more than 120,000 public chains were excluded, along with several repertoires with anomalous nucleotide sharing. Entries here come from immuneACCESS through TCRdb and include only in-frame sequences with V and J called. Some clones fail to appear in such tables; in the studies checked, an unresolved V gene covers under half of the shortfall, and the cause of the remainder is unknown. V and J calls and clone size come straight from that table; D and trimming were deduced from the DNA. The sample data list under 200,000 clones, and roughly four fifths of these were observed just once. The ten biggest clones cover around 10% of the sample.

The cohort consisted of some 730 healthy bone marrow donors. Cohort members were all nominally healthy when sampled, although unrecorded immune exposures were likely present. The donor was CMV seropositive and was included in the group of 250 to 300 seropositive cohort members. A peripheral blood sample was collected from each donor, and TCR beta sequencing was performed on peripheral blood mononuclear cells. Genomic DNA was extracted from the blood cell samples with the Qiagen DNeasy Blood Extraction Kit. The receptor chain draws on TRBV30 and TRBJ1-1, and possibly TRBD1, on 6 matching bases. Material: PBMCs. This TCR derives from a man aged 45-65 years in good health and CMV-seropositive. The CDR3 sequence is CAWSRTSRGTEAFF. The nucleotides are TGTGCCTGGAGTCGAACATCCAGGGGCACTGAAGCTTTCTTT.